The 13 T cell receptor beta chains presented below share a single source sample, sequenced in a study of graft-versus-host responses after intestinal transplantation. Assay used: immunoSEQ multiplex PCR; TCRdb lists only in-frame clones, some missing. The sample has 84,000 or so clones, 80% to 90% seen once; the top ten hold around 7.8%. For these receptors, no antigen is known. The sequencing here drew on unstimulated CD8+ T cells sorted from spleen or lymph node cells, taken before transplant. Receptors were obtained from a human donor who was the organ donor for an intestinal transplant.

The chain employs TRBV7-9 and TRBJ1-6, with D possibly matching TRBD1 (5 bases). V lost 5 bases to trimming and J lost 14 bases, with 16 bases between them. This CDR3 region has 13 residues. Germline CDR1 and CDR2: SEHNR and FQNEAQ (reference sequence). CDR3 loop: CASSPQEVEALHF. The CDR3 DNA follows: TGTGCCAGCAGCCCACAGGAGGTTGAGGCCCTCCACTTT.

The rearrangement links TRBV27 to TRBJ2-3; either TRBD1 or TRBD2 may supply D (5 bases each). Germline CDR1 reads MNHEY; CDR2 reads SMNVEV (reference sequence). Trimming stripped 5 bases from V and 0 bases from J, with 6 bases between. The CDR3 spans 13 residues. CDR3 protein: CASSGDSTDTQYF. The CDR3 DNA reads as TGTGCCAGCAGTGGGGACAGCACAGATACGCAGTATTTT.

The V gene is TRBV4-2, the J gene TRBJ2-7; the match to TRBD1 covers 8 bases. The CDR3 runs 17 residues. Germline V gives CDR1 LGHNA, CDR2 YNFKEQ. Germline trimming cut 5 bases from V and 7 bases from J; bases unmatched to any gene: 19. The CDR3 loop is CASSLKDREVYRMEQYF. The CDR3 nucleotides read TGTGCCAGCAGCTTGAAGGACAGGGAGGTTTATAGAATGGAGCAGTACTTC.

CDR3 sequence: CARPRPDSHYGYTF. CDR3 DNA: TGTGCCAGGCCCCGCCCGGACAGCCACTATGGCTACACCTTC. This sequence joins TRBV2 and TRBJ1-2; maybe TRBD1 (6 bases). This CDR3 has 14 residues. V was shortened by 9 bases and J by 3 bases, with 17 bases between the two germline ends. Germline-derived CDR1 and CDR2 are SNHLY and FYNNEI.

In this sample, this clone turned up once. The chain links TRBV28 to TRBJ1-1; perhaps TRBD1 as D (6 bases). The length of the CDR3 is 13 residues. V was clipped by 8 bases and J by 3 bases, with 13 bases between them. Germline V gives CDR1 MDHEN, CDR2 SYDVKM. The CDR3 DNA is TGTGCCAGCTATTTGGGGGGGCACACTGAAGCTTTCTTT. Translated: CASYLGGHTEAFF.

The count of this clone is one. The chain joins TRBV11-3 to TRBJ1-2; D may be TRBD1 (5 bases). The CDR3 is made up of 19 amino acids. The germline gives CDR1 SGHNT, CDR2 YENEEA. Trimming took 0 bases from V and 1 from J, leaving 21 bases between them. The CDR3 reads CASSLDPKGFGPDNYGYTF. The CDR3 DNA is TGTGCCAGCAGCTTAGATCCGAAGGGGTTTGGACCAGATAACTATGGCTACACCTTC.

The chain has TRBV6-4 and TRBJ1-1; a possible D gene is TRBD1 (5 bases). There are 12 residues in the CDR3. V shed 2 bases and J shed 7 bases, with 8 bases lying between them. Germline V gives CDR1 MRHNA, CDR2 SNTAGT. CDR3 sequence (DNA): TGTGCCAGCAGTGACGGGGCCGGTGAAGCTTTCTTT. This gives the protein CASSDGAGEAFF.

This chain joins TRBV28 and TRBJ1-5; D gene ambiguous. V was pared by 6 bases and J by 1 base, with 10 bases between. The CDR3 has 14 residues. Germline loops: CDR1 MDHEN, CDR2 SYDVKM. The CDR3: CASSPQLSNQPQHF. CDR3 DNA: TGTGCCAGCAGCCCCCAGTTAAGCAATCAGCCCCAGCATTTT.

The chain carries TRBV30 and TRBJ1-1; D is unclear. This CDR3 spans 14 amino acids. Trimming cost V 2 bases and J 0 bases, with 10 bases left between them. Germline V gene sequence: CDR1 GTSNPN, CDR2 SVGIG (reference sequence). This CDR3 reads CAWSSGILNTEAFF. As DNA, the CDR3 is TGTGCCTGGAGTTCAGGAATCTTGAACACTGAAGCTTTCTTT.

The chain uses TRBV2 and TRBJ2-2; TRBD1 is a possible D gene (6 bases). Germline lookup yields CDR1 SNHLY and CDR2 FYNNEI. This CDR3 has 12 residues. V lost 7 bases, J lost 7 bases, and 10 bases lay in between. This CDR3 is CASTTGYGELFF. CDR3 DNA: TGTGCCAGCACTACAGGGTACGGGGAGCTGTTTTTT.

The chain is built from TRBV29-1 and TRBJ2-7, with TRBD1 identical over 7 bases. Unmatched junction bases numbered 18, after V lost 4 bases and J lost 3 bases. The CDR3 contains 17 residues. The V gene's germline CDR1 is SQVTM and CDR2 ANQGSEA. CDR3 sequence reads: CSVGGDREVHYGYEQYF. As DNA, the CDR3 is TGCAGCGTTGGCGGCGACAGGGAAGTCCACTATGGCTACGAGCAGTACTTC.

This clone was seen more than once but under ten times. The chain is built from TRBV28 and TRBJ2-5, with D maybe TRBD1 (5 bases). Germline V CDR1 and CDR2: MDHEN, SYDVKM. V gave up 5 bases and J gave up 2 bases, with 12 bases separating them. CDR3 length: 14 amino acids. CDR3 protein: CASSQGTDQETQYF. The CDR3 DNA sequence: TGTGCCAGCAGTCAGGGAACTGATCAAGAGACCCAGTACTTC.

This clone has more than one count but fewer than ten. The chain couples TRBV28 to TRBJ1-2; D remains unclear. Trimming removed 7 bases at V and 5 bases at J, with 20 bases between. Germline CDR1 is MDHEN and CDR2 is SYDVKM. The CDR3 spans 15 residues. CDR3 in amino acids: CASTSGRELWYGYTF. CDR3 nucleotide sequence: TGTGCCAGCACCTCCGGTCGGGAGTTATGGTATGGCTACACCTTC.